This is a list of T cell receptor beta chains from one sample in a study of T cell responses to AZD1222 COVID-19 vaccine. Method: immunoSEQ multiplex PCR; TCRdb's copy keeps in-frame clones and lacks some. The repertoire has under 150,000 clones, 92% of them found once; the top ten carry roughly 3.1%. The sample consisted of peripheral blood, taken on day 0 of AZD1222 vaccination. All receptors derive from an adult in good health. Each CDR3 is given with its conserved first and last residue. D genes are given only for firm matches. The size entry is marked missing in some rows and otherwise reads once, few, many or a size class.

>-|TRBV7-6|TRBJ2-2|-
TGTGCCAGCACCCCCTCGCGGGGGAACACCGGGGAGCTGTTTTTT
CASTPSRGNTGELFF
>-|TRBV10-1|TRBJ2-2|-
TGCGCCAGCAGTGAGTCTTTTGGATCGGCCGGGGAGCTGTTTTTT
CASSESFGSAGELFF
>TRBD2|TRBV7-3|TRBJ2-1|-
TGTGCCAGCAGCTTAACGGGACTAGCGGGCCACCCGAGTTACAATGAGCAGTTCTTC
CASSLTGLAGHPSYNEQFF
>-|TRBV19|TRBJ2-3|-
TGTGCCAGTAGTACCGGGACTGCTGGCACAGATACGCAGTATTTT
CASSTGTAGTDTQYF
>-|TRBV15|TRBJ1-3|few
TGTGCCACCAGCGTGGTTGACCGTAGCTCTGGAAACACCATATATTTT
CATSVVDRSSGNTIYF
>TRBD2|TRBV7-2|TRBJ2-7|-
TGTGCCAGCAGCCGGAGTGGGACTAGGGATTCCGAGCAGTACTTC
CASSRSGTRDSEQYF
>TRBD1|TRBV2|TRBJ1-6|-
TGTGCCAGCACTGTTCGGGACAGGGGCACACCCCTCCACTTT
CASTVRDRGTPLHF
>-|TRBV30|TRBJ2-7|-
TGTGCCTGGAGTGTACTTGGGACACTAAGCGGGAAACAGTACTTC
CAWSVLGTLSGKQYF
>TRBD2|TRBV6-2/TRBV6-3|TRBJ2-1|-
TGTGCCAGCAGTCCCCTAACACCGGGACTAGCCTACAATGAGCAGTTCTTC
CASSPLTPGLAYNEQFF
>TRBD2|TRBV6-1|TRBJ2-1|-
TGTGCCAGCAGTGTTCTAGCGGGAGGCCGGACGACCAATGAGCAGTTCTTC
CASSVLAGGRTTNEQFF
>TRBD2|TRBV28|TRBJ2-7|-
TGTGCCAGCAGACCACTTTTTAGCGGGAGGTCCTCTAGGGAGCAGTACTTC
CASRPLFSGRSSREQYF
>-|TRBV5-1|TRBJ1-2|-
TGCGCCAGCAGCTTGGCGGATAACTATGGCTACACCTTC
CASSLADNYGYTF
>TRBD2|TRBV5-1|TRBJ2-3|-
TGCGCCAGCAGCGCGACTAGCGCAGATACGCAGTATTTT
CASSATSADTQYF
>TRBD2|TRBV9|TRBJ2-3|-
TGTGCCAGCAGCGTAGAGGGCCACGCGGGAGGGGTGCCAGATACGCAGTATTTT
CASSVEGHAGGVPDTQYF
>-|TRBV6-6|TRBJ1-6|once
TGTGCCAGCAGTTACTCCGGGCCGGAGGGTAATTCACCCCTCCACTTT
CASSYSGPEGNSPLHF
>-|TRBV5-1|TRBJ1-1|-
TGCGCCAGCGCGATTTCCGGGGACACTGAAGCTTTCTTT
CASAISGDTEAFF
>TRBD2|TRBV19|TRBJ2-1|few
TGTGCCAGTAGTCCCAAGGGACTAGCGGGAGGGCACGAGCAGTTCTTC
CASSPKGLAGGHEQFF
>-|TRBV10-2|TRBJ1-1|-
TGCGCCAGCACGAACGAGGGAGTCACTGAAGCTTTCTTT
CASTNEGVTEAFF
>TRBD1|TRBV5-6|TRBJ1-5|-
TGTGCCAGCAGCTTGCCAGGGGGACAGCCCCAGCATTTT
CASSLPGGQPQHF
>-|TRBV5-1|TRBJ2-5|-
TGCGCCAGCAGTTCGGGAATTAGCGGCAACATCTGGGAGACCCAGTACTTC
CASSSGISGNIWETQYF
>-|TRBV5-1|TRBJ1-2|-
TGCGCCAGCAGCTTGGCGGATCGTAACTATGGCTACACCTTC
CASSLADRNYGYTF
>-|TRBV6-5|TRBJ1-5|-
TGTGCCAGCAGGGCACAAAGGAATCAGCCCCAGCATTTT
CASRAQRNQPQHF
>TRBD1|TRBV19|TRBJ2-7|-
TGTGCCAGTAGTACCCGGACAGGGGGCTACTACGAGCAGTACTTC
CASSTRTGGYYEQYF
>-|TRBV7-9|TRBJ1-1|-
TGTGCCAGCAGCTCCTTTCTCGGGACCGTAAACACTGAAGCTTTCTTT
CASSSFLGTVNTEAFF
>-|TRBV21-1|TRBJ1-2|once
TGTGCCAGCAGCAAACGAGGGGTGAACTATGGCTACACCTTC
CASSKRGVNYGYTF
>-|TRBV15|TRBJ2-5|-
TGTGCCACCAGCAGAGGGAGGGTCCAAGAGACCCAGTACTTC
CATSRGRVQETQYF
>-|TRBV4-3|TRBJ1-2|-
TGCGCCAGCAGCCAAGATTATACGGCCGTTCGGGGCTACACCTTC
CASSQDYTAVRGYTF